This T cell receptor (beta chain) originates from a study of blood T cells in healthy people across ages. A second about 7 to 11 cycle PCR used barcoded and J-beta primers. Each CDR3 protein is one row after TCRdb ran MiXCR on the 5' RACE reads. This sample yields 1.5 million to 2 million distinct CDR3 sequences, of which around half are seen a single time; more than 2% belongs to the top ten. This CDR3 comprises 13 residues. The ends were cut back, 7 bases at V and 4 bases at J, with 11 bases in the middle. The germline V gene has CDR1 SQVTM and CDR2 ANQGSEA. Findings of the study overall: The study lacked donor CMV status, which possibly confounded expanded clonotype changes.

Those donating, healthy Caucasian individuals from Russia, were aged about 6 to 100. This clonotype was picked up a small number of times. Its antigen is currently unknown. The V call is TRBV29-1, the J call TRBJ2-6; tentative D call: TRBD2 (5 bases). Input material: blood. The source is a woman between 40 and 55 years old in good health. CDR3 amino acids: CSAAAGGANVLTF. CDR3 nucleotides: TGCAGCGCCGCGGCGGGCGGGGCCAACGTCCTGACTTTC.